This TCR beta chain was profiled in a study of blood T cell dynamics during melanoma immunotherapy. About the study: Metastatic melanoma patients received first-line pembrolizumab or nivolumab plus ipilimumab.

Time point noted: pre-treatment baseline. Trimming cost V 6 bases and J 3 bases, with 18 bases left between them. The germline gives CDR1 KGHSH, CDR2 LQKENI. CDR3 length equals 15 residues. Here immunoSEQ multiplex PCR was the method, and the copy in TCRdb shows in-frame clones only, minus some. The sample carries 4,900 or so clones, approximately 86% recorded once. The sample here was blood, taken from a patient treated with checkpoint blockade. The clonotype was recovered from a human donor with melanoma. V is TRBV18 and J is TRBJ2-7; D is possibly TRBD1 (6 bases). The CDR3: CASSPGQLQGYEQYF. The CDR3 nucleotides read TGTGCCAGCTCGCCGGGACAATTGCAGGGCTACGAGCAGTACTTC.